This T cell receptor beta chain originates from a study of Ad26.COV2.S vaccination and SARS-CoV-2 variants (dated by TCRdb to the early 2020s). Describing the broader study: Vaccine-arm donors came from COV1001, a multicentre, randomized, double-blind, placebo-controlled phase I-IIa trial of Ad26.COV2.S in healthy adults. Throughout the experiments and outcome assessment, investigators stayed blinded to trial group allocation. The specificity and breadth of SARS-CoV-2-reactive T cell receptors after Ad26.COV2.S vaccination were assessed by TCRbeta repertoire sequencing. Ad26.COV2.S was given intramuscularly at 5x10^10 or 1x10^11 viral particles, as a single shot or as two shots 56 days apart. Participants in the trial were split at random into five groups of five each, receiving low-dose or high-dose Ad26.COV2.S once or twice, or else placebo on both occasions. The TCR-sequenced set comprised about 32 samples: about 19 Ad26.COV2.S vaccine recipients, 5 placebo recipients and 8 SARS-CoV-2 convalescent individuals.

Study-wide conclusions, independent of this receptor: Compared with placebo recipients, Ad26.COV2.S recipients showed higher spike-specific TCR breadth (P = 0.0014). The authors noted that total T cell responses may have been underestimated by the TCR breadth and depth analyses. Substantial breadth of spike-specific CD8+ and CD4+ T cell responses was reported after vaccination. The study lacked the statistical power to compare responses across vaccine doses or regimens. Non-spike TCR breadth was comparable between vaccine and placebo recipients, consistent with the vaccine containing only spike.

Points on this clone: What antigen it recognizes has not been identified. One base away there is no much larger clone; base qualities are not given.

The immunoSEQ Assay was used to sequence TCRbeta CDR3 regions. After extraction, genomic DNA underwent amplification by bias-controlled multiplex PCR, followed by high-throughput sequencing. Per the source publication's procedure: To quantify the absolute abundance of every unique TCRbeta CDR3 region, sequences were collapsed and filtered. T cell fraction was estimated by normalizing TCRbeta template counts to usable DNA, with usable DNA measured through amplification of reference genes found in all nucleated cells. Repertoire TCRs were annotated as SARS-CoV-2-specific by exact matching of V gene, CDR3 amino acid sequence and J gene to a known reactive TCR set. The reference SARS-CoV-2 TCR set came from MIRA and was filtered for enrichment in COVID-19-positive ImmuneCODE repertoires, removing public or cross-reactive TCRs. Drawing on the MIRA antigens, annotated TCRs were analysed further at the level of specific ORF or position within ORF. Depth was the summed frequency of annotated unique rearrangements, while breadth was defined as annotated unique rearrangements over total unique productive rearrangements. TCR breadth was compared between groups using two-sided Wilcoxon rank-sum tests. The clones in this table, taken by TCRdb from immuneACCESS, are in-frame only. Not every clone is retained; where verified, under half of the shortfall comes from an unresolved V gene, and the cause of the rest is unknown. For V, J and clone size, that table is used; D and trimming come from the DNA. Here the sample has roughly 420,000 clones; about 91% occur a single time. The ten largest clones add up to 2% to 3% of the sample.

According to the study, the label for this sample's treatment or condition signals: some 19 received Ad26.COV2.S at low or high dose, single or two shots; five or six received placebo; per-sample allocation not given. Repertoires of vaccine and placebo recipients were sequenced from samples taken on day 63 after the first injection. Between 29 July and 7 August 2020, Cohort 1b enrolled about 27 adults aged 18-55 years at one site in Boston, USA. Ad26.COV2.S was a replication-incompetent adenovirus type 26 vector that expressed a prefusion-stabilized SARS-CoV-2 spike protein derived from the original Wuhan strain. There are 14 amino acids in the CDR3, from cysteine to phenylalanine inclusive. CDR3 DNA is the only sequence kept; it has 42 bases, read in frame from the first base. The trim is 3 bases for V and 5 bases for J, with a gap of 10 bases between the germline ends. Taken from the germline V gene (reference sequence), the CDR1 and CDR2 loops are SEHNR and FQNEAQ.

The receptor's source is a person aged 18 to 65 who received the Ad26.COV2.S COVID-19 vaccine or a placebo. The sequences come from peripheral blood, collected in a trial of Ad26.COV2.S vaccine versus placebo. The chain couples TRBV7-9 to TRBJ2-2, with an unclear D gene assignment. CDR3 reads: CASSLWMGTGELFF. At the DNA level, the sequence is TGTGCCAGCAGCTTGTGGATGGGGACCGGGGAGCTGTTTTTT.